This TCR beta chain was obtained from a study of blood T cell repertoires in COVID-19. Study details: Italy, Spain and the United States were the sources of the convalescent and acute COVID-19 samples. The analysed material was cDNA or gDNA that came from T cells, B-cell-depleted T cells, or PBMCs.

During active infection, Seattle patients enrolled and were then monitored through disease. Under the authors' procedure: Nucleated cell number was recorded as an estimate derived from reference gene primer amplification. Clones were sequenced by immunoSEQ multiplex PCR, and TCRdb holds only the in-frame ones, with some missing. V and J calls and clone size are those listed in that table; D and trimming were worked out from the DNA. The profile covers fewer than 250,000 clones, with around nine tenths appearing a single time and around 0.83% taken by the ten largest. This receptor was obtained from a man aged 30 to 45 with COVID-19, enrolled during active disease. Sequenced sample: peripheral blood.

The CDR3 bases are TGTGCCAGCAGCCCCACGTCGGGACAGACTAATGAAAAACTGTTTTTT. This translates into CASSPTSGQTNEKLFF. The chain joins TRBV4-2 to TRBJ1-4, with TRBD1 matching over 7 bases. The CDR3 is 16 amino acids. J was trimmed by 2 bases and V by 4 bases; bases with no gene match: 7. From germline, CDR1 is LGHNA and CDR2 YNFKEQ.